A single T cell receptor (beta chain) is shown here with its context. Antigen: not known. A single record per CDR3 protein comes from TCRdb applying MiXCR to the 5' RACE reads. The sample comprises a few hundred thousand distinct CDR3 sequences, 18% of which are singletons, and roughly a sixth rests with the top ten. This entry is derived from a study of T cells after yellow fever vaccination. Overall study findings and caveats: Although the secondary response was weaker, it peaked faster, at day 5 versus 15.

The CDR3 runs to 13 residues. Germline CDR1 reads SQVTM; CDR2 reads ANQGSEA. Trimming removed 4 bases from V and 5 bases from J; junction bases left unmatched: 5. The origin of this receptor is a young man who received the YFV17D yellow fever vaccine. The rearrangement links TRBV29-1 to TRBJ2-3, with TRBD2 matching over 8 bases. This material consisted of PBMCs, taken before the yellow fever booster vaccination. CDR3 in amino acids: CSVVLADRDTQYF. For the CDR3, the DNA is TGCAGCGTTGTACTAGCGGATCGAGATACGCAGTATTTT.